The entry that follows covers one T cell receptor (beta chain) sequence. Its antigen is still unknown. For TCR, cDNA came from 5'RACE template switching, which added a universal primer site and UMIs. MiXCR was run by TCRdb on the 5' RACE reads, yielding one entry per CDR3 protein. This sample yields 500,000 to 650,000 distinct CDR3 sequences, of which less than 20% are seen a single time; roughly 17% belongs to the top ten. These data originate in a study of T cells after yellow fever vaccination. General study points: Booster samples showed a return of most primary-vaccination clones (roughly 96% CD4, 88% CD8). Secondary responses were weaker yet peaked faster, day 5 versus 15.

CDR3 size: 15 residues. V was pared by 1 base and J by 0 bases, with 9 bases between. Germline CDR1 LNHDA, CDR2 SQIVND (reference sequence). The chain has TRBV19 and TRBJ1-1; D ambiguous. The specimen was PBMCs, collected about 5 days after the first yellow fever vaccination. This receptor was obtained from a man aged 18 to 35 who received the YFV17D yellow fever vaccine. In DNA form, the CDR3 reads TGTGCCAGTAGTATAGGGTCAACGGTGAACACTGAAGCTTTCTTT. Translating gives CASSIGSTVNTEAFF.